This T cell receptor (beta chain) appears in the sequencing data of a study of blood T cell repertoires in COVID-19. Study-level information: Samples of COVID-19 (acute and convalescent) were obtained from the United States, Italy and Spain. Nucleic acid was either cDNA or gDNA, and it came from T cells, B-cell-depleted T cells, or PBMCs.

Assay used: immunoSEQ multiplex PCR; TCRdb lists only in-frame clones, some missing. The sample holds about 46,000 clones, over 75% seen once. The CDR3 sequence is 14 residues long. Per germline, CDR1 GTSNPN and CDR2 SVGIG (reference sequence). The junction had 9 bases not matched to a gene; V was cut back by 4 bases and J by 5 bases. This sequence was found in a man aged 45-65 years with acute or convalescent COVID-19. The rearrangement joins TRBV30 to TRBJ1-2; 8 bases align to TRBD1. The sequenced sample consisted of peripheral blood. CDR3 protein: CAWTPTGVTYGYTF. CDR3 DNA sequence: TGTGCCTGGACCCCGACAGGGGTGACGTATGGCTACACCTTC.